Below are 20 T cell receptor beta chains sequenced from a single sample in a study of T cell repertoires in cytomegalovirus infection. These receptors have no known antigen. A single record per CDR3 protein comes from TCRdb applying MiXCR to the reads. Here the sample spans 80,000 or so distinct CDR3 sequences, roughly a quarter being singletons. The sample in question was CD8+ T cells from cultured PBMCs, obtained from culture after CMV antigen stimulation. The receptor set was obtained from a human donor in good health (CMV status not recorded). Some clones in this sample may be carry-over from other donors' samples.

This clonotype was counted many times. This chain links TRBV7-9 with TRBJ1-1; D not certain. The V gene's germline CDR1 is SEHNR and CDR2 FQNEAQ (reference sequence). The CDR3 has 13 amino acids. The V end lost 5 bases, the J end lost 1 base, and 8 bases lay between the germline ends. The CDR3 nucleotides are TGTGCCAGCAGCCCTTTTGGGAACACTGAAGCTTTCTTT. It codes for CASSPFGNTEAFF.

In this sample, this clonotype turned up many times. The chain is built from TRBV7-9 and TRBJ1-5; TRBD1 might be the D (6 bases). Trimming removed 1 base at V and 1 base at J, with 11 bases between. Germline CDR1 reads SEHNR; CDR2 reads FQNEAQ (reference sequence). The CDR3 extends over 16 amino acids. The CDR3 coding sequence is TGTGCCAGCAGCTTAGAAAAGGGGGAAAGCAATCAGCCCCAGCATTTT. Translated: CASSLEKGESNQPQHF. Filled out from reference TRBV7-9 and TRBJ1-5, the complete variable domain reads DTGVSQNPRHKITKRGQNVTFRCDPISEHNRLYWYRQTLGQGPEFLTYFQNEAQLEKSRLLSDRFSAERPKGSFSTLEIQRTEQGDSAMYLCASSLEKGESNQPQHFGDGTRLSIL.

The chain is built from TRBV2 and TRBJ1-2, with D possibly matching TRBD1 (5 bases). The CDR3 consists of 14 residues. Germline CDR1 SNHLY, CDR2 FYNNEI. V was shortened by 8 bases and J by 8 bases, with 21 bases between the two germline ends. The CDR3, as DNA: TGTGCCAGCCCCTATATTCGGGGCTCGGAAGGCTACACCTTC. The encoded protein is CASPYIRGSEGYTF.

CDR3 coding DNA: TGTGCCAGCAGTTTCTCACGCTATAGCAATCAGCCCCAGCATTTT. This sequence encodes CASSFSRYSNQPQHF. The chain links TRBV27 to TRBJ1-5; D gene ambiguous. Trimming cost V 3 bases and J 0 bases, with 9 bases left between them. Germline V lookup: CDR1 MNHEY, CDR2 SMNVEV (reference sequence). The CDR3 is 15 amino acids.

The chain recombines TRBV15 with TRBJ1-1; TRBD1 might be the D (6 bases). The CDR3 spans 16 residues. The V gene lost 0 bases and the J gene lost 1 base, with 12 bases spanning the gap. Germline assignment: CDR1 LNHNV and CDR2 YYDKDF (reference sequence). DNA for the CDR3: TGTGCCACCAGCAGAGACATAGGGGGGGCGAACACTGAAGCTTTCTTT. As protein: CATSRDIGGANTEAFF.

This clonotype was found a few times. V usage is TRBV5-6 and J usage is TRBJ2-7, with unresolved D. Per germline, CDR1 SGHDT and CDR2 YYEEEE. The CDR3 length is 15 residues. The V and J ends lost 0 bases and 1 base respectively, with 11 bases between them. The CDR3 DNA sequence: TGTGCCAGCAGCTTGGAGGGCAGATTATCCTACGAGCAGTACTTC. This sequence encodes CASSLEGRLSYEQYF.

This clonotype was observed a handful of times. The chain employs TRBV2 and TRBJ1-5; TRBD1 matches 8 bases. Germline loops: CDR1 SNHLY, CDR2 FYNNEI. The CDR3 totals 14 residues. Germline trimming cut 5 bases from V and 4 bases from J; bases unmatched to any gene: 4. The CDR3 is CASSRDRSNQPQHF. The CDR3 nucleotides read TGTGCCAGCAGTAGGGACAGGTCAAATCAGCCCCAGCATTTT. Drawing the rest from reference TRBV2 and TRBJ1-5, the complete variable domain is EPEVTQTPSHQVTQMGQEVILRCVPISNHLYFYWYRQILGQKVEFLVSFYNNEISEKSEIFDDQFSVERPDGSNFTLKIRSTKLEDSAMYFCASSRDRSNQPQHFGDGTRLSIL.

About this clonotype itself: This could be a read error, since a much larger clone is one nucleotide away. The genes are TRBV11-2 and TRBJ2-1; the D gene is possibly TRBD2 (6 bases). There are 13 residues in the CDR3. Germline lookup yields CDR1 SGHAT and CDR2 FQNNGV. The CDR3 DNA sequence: TGTGCCAGCACTGTCGGGAGCTGGCATGAGCAGCTCTTC. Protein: CASTVGSWHEQLF.

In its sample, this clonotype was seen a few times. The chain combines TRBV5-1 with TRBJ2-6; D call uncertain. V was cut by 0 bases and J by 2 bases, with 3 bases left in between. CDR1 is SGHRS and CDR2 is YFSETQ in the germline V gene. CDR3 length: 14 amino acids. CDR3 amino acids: CASSLVAGANVLTF. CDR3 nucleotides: TGCGCCAGCAGCTTGGTCGCTGGGGCCAACGTCCTGACTTTC.

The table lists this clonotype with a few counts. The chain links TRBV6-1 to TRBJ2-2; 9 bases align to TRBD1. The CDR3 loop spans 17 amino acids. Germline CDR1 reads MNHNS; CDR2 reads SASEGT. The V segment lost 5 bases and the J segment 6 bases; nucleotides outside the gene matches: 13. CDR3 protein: CASSYYSSTGGAGELFF. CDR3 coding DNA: TGTGCCAGCAGTTATTATTCATCGACAGGGGGGGCCGGGGAGCTGTTTTTT.

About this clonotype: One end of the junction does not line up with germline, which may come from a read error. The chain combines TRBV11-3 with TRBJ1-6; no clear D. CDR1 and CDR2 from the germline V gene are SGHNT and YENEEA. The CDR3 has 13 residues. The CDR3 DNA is TGTGCCAGTCGCTATTCCTCTAATTCACCCCTCCACTTT. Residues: CASRYSSNSPLHF.

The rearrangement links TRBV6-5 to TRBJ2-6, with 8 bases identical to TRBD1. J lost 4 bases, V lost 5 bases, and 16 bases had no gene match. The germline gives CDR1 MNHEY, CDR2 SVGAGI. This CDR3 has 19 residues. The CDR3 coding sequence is TGTGCCAGCAGTCCCCAAGGGGGGACAGGCAAGTTCGGGGCCAACGTCCTGACTTTC. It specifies CASSPQGGTGKFGANVLTF.

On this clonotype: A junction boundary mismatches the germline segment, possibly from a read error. The CDR3 nucleotides read TGTGCCAACTCACCGGCAGGCGAACCCAACTATGGCTACACCTTC. It yields the protein CANSPAGEPNYGYTF. V and J are TRBV18 and TRBJ1-2, with D uncertain. CDR3 length: 15 residues. From germline, CDR1 is KGHSH and CDR2 LQKENI.

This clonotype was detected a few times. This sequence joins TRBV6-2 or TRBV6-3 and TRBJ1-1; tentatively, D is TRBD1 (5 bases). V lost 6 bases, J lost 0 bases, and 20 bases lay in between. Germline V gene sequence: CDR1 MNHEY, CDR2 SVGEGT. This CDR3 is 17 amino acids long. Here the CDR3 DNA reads TGTGCCAGCAGCCTACAGGATTTCCAACTAATGAACACTGAAGCTTTCTTT. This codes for CASSLQDFQLMNTEAFF.

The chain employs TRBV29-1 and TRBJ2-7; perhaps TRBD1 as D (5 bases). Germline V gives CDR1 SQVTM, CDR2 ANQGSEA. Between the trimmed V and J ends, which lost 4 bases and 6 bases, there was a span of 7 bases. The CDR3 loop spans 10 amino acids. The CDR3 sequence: CSVGQTEQYF. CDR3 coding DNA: TGCAGCGTTGGACAGACCGAGCAGTACTTC.

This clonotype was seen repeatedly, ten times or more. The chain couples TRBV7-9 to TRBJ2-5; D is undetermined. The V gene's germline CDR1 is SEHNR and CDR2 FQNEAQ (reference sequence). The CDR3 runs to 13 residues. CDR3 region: CVTLASGQETQYF. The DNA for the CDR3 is TGTGTAACTCTGGCTAGTGGCCAAGAGACCCAGTACTTC.

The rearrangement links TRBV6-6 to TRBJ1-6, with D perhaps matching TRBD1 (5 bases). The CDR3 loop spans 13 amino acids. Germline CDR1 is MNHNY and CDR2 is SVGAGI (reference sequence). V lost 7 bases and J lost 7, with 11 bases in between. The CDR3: CASNEGANSPLHF. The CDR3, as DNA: TGTGCCAGCAACGAAGGGGCCAATTCACCCCTCCACTTT.

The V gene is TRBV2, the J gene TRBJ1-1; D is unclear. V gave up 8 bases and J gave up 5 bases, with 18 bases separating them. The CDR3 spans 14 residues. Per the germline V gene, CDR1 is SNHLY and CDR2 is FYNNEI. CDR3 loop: CASLVGHGGTEAFF. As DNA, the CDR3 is TGTGCCAGCCTTGTCGGCCACGGAGGGACTGAAGCTTTCTTT.

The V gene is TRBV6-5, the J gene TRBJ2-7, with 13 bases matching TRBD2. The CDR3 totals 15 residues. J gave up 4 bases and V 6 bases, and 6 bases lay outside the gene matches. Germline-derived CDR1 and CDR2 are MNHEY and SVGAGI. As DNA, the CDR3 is TGTGCCAGCAGATCCCGGACTAGCGGGAGATACGAGCAGTACTTC. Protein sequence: CASRSRTSGRYEQYF.

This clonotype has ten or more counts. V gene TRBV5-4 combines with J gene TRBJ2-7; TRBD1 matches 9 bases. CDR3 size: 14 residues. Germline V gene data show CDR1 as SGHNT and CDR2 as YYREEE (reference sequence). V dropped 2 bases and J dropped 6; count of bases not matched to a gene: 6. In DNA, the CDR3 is TGTGCCAGCAGCTTCTCCGGGACAGGGAGCGAGCAGTACTTC. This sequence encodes CASSFSGTGSEQYF.